This note documents a single T cell receptor (beta chain) sequence. Its target is not known. These data originate in a study of cytomegalovirus exposure and HLA in healthy donors. About the study: Around 77 million unique TCRs from HLA-typed donors made up an early data release. Overall study findings and caveats: Some 16,000 TCR beta sequences were associated with HLA alleles at 0.05 false discovery rate in a later analysis.

Germline V gene sequence: CDR1 SNHLY, CDR2 FYNNEI. V lost 7 bases, J lost 2 bases, and 14 bases lay in between. The CDR3 runs to 14 residues. The PCR used 60 Vbeta and 13 Jbeta primers. Sequenced by immunoSEQ multiplex PCR; TCRdb stores in-frame clones only, minus some. The profile shows about 120,000 clones, about 83% of them singletons. This chain joins TRBV2 and TRBJ1-1; D gene unclear. The sequenced material came from PBMCs. The sequence was collected from a middle-aged woman in good health and CMV-seropositive. The CDR3 loop is CASTQRGYNTEAFF. The CDR3 DNA is TGTGCCAGCACCCAAAGAGGGTACAACACTGAAGCTTTCTTT.